This T cell receptor (beta chain) was sequenced during a study of PD-L1 blockade in urothelial cancer. Study-wide context: Twenty-five of 29 patients were men who had bladder-origin urothelial cancer. A median roughly 140,000 T cells were found in blood samples.

Time point of the sample: peripheral blood 6 weeks after treatment start. A total of 1 to 8 samples per patient were collected pretreatment and on-treatment. The data were produced by immunoSEQ multiplex PCR, yet TCRdb's version contains in-frame clones alone and is incomplete. The table lists about 36,000 clones, more than 80% of them singletons. This clone came up a few times. Germline loops: CDR1 SGHRS, CDR2 YFSETQ. Trimming pared 4 bases from V and 7 bases from J, leaving 11 bases between. This CDR3 is built from 12 residues. This material consisted of PBMCs, taken around atezolizumab (anti-PD-L1) treatment. The source of this sequence is a man aged 35 to 55 with urothelial cancer. The rearrangement uses TRBV5-1 and TRBJ1-2; D is perhaps TRBD1 (6 bases). For the CDR3, the DNA is TGCGCCAGCAGCCTACAGGGCGGTGGCTACACCTTC. Amino acids: CASSLQGGGYTF.